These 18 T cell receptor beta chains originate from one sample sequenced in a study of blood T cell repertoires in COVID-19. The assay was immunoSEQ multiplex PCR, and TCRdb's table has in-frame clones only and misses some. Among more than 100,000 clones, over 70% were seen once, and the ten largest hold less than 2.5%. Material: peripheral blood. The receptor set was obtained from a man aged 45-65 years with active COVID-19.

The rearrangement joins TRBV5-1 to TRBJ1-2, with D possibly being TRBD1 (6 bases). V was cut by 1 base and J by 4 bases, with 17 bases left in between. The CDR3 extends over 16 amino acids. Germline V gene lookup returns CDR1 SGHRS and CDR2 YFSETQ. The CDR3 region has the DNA TGCGCCAGCAGCTTGCGAACCGGGACACGAAGCTATGGCTACACCTTC. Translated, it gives CASSLRTGTRSYGYTF.

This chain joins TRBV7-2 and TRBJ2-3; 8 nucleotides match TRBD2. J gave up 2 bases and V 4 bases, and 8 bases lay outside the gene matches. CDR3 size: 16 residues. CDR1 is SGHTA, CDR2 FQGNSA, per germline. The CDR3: CASSSRGAGVTDTQYF. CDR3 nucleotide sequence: TGTGCCAGCAGCTCCCGCGGAGCGGGGGTCACAGATACGCAGTATTTT.

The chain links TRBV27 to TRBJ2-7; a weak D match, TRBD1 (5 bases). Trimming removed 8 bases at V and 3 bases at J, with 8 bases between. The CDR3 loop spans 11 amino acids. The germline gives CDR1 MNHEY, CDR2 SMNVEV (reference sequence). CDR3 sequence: CASGDSYEQYF. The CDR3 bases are TGTGCCAGCGGCGACAGCTACGAGCAGTACTTC.

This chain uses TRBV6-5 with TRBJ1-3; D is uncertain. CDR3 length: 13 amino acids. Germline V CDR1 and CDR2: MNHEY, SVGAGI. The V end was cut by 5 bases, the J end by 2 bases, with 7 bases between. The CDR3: CASSREAGNTIYF. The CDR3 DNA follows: TGTGCCAGCAGTAGGGAGGCTGGAAACACCATATATTTT.

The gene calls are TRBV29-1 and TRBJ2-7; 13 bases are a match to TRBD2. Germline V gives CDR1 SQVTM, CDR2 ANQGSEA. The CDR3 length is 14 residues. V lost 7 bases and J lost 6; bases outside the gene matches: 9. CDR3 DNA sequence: TGCAGCGCAAAGACTAGCGGGGGGCCTGGCGAGCAGTACTTC. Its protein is CSAKTSGGPGEQYF.

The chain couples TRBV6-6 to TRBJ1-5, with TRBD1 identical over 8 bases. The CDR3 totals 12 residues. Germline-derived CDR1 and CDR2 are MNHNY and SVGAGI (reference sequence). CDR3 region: CASTQGDQPQHF. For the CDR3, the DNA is TGTGCTAGTACACAGGGGGATCAGCCCCAGCATTTT.

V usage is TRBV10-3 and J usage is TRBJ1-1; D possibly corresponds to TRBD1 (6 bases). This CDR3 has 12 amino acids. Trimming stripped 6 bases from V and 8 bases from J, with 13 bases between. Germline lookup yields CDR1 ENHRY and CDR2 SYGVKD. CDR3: CAIRGTTLEAFF. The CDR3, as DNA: TGTGCCATCAGGGGGACAACCCTCGAAGCTTTCTTT.

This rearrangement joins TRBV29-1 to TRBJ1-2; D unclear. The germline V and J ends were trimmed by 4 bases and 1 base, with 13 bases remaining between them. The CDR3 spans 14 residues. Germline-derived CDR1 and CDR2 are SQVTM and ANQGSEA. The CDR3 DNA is TGCAGCGTTGGCCCGCGGGCCCATAACTATGGCTACACCTTC. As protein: CSVGPRAHNYGYTF.

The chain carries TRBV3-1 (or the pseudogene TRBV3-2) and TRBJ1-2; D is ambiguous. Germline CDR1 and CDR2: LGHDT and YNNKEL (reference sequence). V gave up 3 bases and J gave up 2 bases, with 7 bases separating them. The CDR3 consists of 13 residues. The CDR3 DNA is TGTGCCAGCAGCCACCTCCGGAACTATGGCTACACCTTC. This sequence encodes CASSHLRNYGYTF.

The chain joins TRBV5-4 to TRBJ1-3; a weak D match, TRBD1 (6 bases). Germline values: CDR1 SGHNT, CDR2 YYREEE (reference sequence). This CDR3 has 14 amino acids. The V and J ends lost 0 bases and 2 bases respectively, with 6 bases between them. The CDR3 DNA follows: TGTGCCAGCAGCTTGGCAGGGGCTGGAAACACCATATATTTT. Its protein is CASSLAGAGNTIYF. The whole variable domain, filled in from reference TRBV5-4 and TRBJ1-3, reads ETGVTQSPTHLIKTRGQQVTLRCSSQSGHNTVSWYQQALGQGPQFIFQYYREEENGRGNFPPRFSGLQFPNYSSELNVNALELDDSALYLCASSLAGAGNTIYFGEGSWLTVV.

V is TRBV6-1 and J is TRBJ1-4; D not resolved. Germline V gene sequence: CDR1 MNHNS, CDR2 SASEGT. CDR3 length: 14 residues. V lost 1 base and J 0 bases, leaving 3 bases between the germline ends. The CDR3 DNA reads TGTGCCAGCAGTGAAGGGCCAACTAATGAAAAACTGTTTTTT. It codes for CASSEGPTNEKLFF.

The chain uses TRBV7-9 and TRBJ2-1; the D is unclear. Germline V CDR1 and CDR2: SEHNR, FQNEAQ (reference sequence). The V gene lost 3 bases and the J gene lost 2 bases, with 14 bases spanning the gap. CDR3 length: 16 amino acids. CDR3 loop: CASSLRSQNAYNEQFF. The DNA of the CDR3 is TGTGCCAGCAGCTTGCGGTCGCAGAATGCCTACAATGAGCAGTTCTTC.

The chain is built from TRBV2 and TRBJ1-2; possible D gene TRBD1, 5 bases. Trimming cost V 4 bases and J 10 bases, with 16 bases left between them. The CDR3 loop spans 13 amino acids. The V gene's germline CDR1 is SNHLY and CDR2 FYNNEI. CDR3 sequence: CASSGVEGGDYTF. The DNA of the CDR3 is TGTGCCAGCAGTGGTGTGGAGGGAGGGGACTACACCTTC.

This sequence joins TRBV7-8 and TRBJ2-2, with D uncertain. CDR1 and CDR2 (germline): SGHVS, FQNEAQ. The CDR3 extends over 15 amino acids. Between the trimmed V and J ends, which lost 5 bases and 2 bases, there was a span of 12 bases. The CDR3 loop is CASSTLDGNTGELFF. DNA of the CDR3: TGTGCCAGCAGCACCCTAGACGGAAACACCGGGGAGCTGTTTTTT.

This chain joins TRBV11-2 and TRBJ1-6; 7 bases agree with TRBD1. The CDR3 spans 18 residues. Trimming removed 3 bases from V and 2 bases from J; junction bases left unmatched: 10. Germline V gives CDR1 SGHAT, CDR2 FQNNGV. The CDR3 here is CASSFYRQGRTYNSPLHF. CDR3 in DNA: TGTGCCAGCAGCTTCTATCGACAGGGAAGGACCTATAATTCACCCCTCCACTTT.

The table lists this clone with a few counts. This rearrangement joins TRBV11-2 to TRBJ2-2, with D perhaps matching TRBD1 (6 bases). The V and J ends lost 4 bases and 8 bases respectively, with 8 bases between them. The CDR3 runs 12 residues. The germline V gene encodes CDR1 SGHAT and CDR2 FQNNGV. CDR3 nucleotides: TGTGCCAGCAGCTCCCAGGGGGGGGAGCTGTTTTTT. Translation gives CASSSQGGELFF.

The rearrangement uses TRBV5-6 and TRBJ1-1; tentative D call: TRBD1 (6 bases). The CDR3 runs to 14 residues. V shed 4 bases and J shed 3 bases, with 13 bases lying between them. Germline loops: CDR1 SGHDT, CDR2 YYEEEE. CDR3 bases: TGTGCCAGCAGCCCCCAGGGGTTGCACACTGAAGCTTTCTTT. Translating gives CASSPQGLHTEAFF.

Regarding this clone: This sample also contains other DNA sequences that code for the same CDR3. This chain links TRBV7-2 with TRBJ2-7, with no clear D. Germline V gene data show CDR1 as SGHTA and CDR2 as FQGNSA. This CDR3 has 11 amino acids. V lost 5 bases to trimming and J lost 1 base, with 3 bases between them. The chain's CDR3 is CASSRSYEQYF. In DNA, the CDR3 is TGTGCCAGCAGCCGTTCCTACGAGCAGTACTTC.